One sample yielded the 23 T cell receptor beta chains listed below, sequenced in a study of blood T cells in healthy people across ages. A second PCR of about 7 to 12 cycles used a sample-barcoded 5' primer and a J-beta primer mix. TCRdb reprocessed the 5' RACE reads via MiXCR and lists one record per CDR3 protein. Here the sample spans about 1 million distinct CDR3 sequences, 40% to 45% being singletons. Input material: blood. The receptors stem from a woman aged 60-75 years in good health.

This clonotype has just one count. This sequence may be a read error, since a much larger clone differs from it by one base. The chain links TRBV10-2 to TRBJ2-5; 8 nucleotides align to TRBD1. The J call is uncertain, as TRBJ2-7 better fits the DNA end. The CDR3 is 15 residues long. Germline V gene data show CDR1 as WSHSY and CDR2 as SAAADI. This CDR3 is CASSTFRTGPDEQYF. CDR3 in DNA: TGCGCCAGCAGTACCTTCCGGACAGGGCCCGACGAGCAGTACTTC.

The chain combines TRBV12-3 or TRBV12-4 with TRBJ2-2; a weak D match, TRBD2 (5 bases). Trimming shortened V by 3 bases and J by 5 bases, and 13 bases separated the two germline ends. This CDR3 has 15 residues. The DNA for the CDR3 is TGTGCCAGCAGTTTGTTAGGGAGAGGTACCGGGGAGCTGTTTTTT. Amino acid sequence: CASSLLGRGTGELFF.

This clonotype has only a few counts. J is TRBJ2-1 and V is TRBV2; TRBD1 aligns across 11 bases. Germline assignment: CDR1 SNHLY and CDR2 FYNNEI. CDR3 size: 15 residues. The V segment lost 8 bases and the J segment 12 bases; nucleotides outside the gene matches: 15. CDR3 amino acids: CASVAGTGGKLPQFF. In nucleotides, the CDR3 is TGTGCCAGCGTAGCCGGGACAGGGGGAAAGTTGCCGCAGTTCTTC. Full variable domain (outside the CDR3, taken from reference TRBV2 and TRBJ2-1): EPEVTQTPSHQVTQMGQEVILRCVPISNHLYFYWYRQILGQKVEFLVSFYNNEISEKSEIFDDQFSVERPDGSNFTLKIRSTKLEDSAMYFCASVAGTGGKLPQFFGPGTRLTVL.

This clonotype was seen only once. The genes are TRBV15 and TRBJ1-5; D is possibly TRBD1 (5 bases). Germline CDR1 reads LNHNV; CDR2 reads YYDKDF (reference sequence). Trimming took off 5 bases at V and 6 bases at J, with 11 bases between the two ends. This CDR3 is built from 13 residues. This CDR3 is CATSPYRRQPQHF. DNA of the CDR3: TGTGCCACCAGCCCTTACAGGCGTCAGCCCCAGCATTTT.

This chain uses TRBV20-1 with TRBJ1-6; a possible D gene is TRBD1 (6 bases). V shed 8 bases and J shed 9 bases, with 20 bases lying between them. CDR3 length: 14 residues. Germline CDR1 and CDR2: DFQATT and SNEGSKA (reference sequence). DNA of the CDR3: TGCAGTACTGTTCAGGGGAAAGAATCTTCACCCCTCCACTTT. Residues: CSTVQGKESSPLHF.

This clonotype was found a few times. Here the CDR3 DNA reads TGCAGTGCAGGACAGCAAGAGACCCAGTACTTC. This sequence encodes CSAGQQETQYF. The gene calls are TRBV20-1 and TRBJ2-5, with a possible D match to TRBD1 (6 bases). CDR1 and CDR2 from the germline V gene are DFQATT and SNEGSKA (reference sequence). The V end lost 6 bases, the J end lost 2 bases, and 7 bases lay between the germline ends. The CDR3 consists of 11 residues.

The chain couples TRBV29-1 to TRBJ2-1; tentatively, D is TRBD2 (6 bases). This CDR3 contains 15 residues. Germline values: CDR1 SQVTM, CDR2 ANQGSEA. V was trimmed by 4 bases and J by 1 base, leaving 14 bases between them. CDR3 coding DNA: TGCAGCGTTGGGGCCCGGGACTGGTCCTACAATGAGCAGTTCTTC. Translation gives CSVGARDWSYNEQFF.

The rearrangement links TRBV6-1 to TRBJ2-5, with TRBD1 matching over 8 bases. Unmatched junction bases numbered 15, after V lost 7 bases and J lost 11 bases. The CDR3 contains 14 residues. Per the germline V gene, CDR1 is MNHNS and CDR2 is SASEGT. CDR3 DNA sequence: TGTGCCAGCATAACAAACCAGGGGGCGGGTGAGCAGTACTTC. This gives the protein CASITNQGAGEQYF.

This clonotype showed up just a few times. V gene TRBV7-2 combines with J gene TRBJ1-5; 7 bases agree with TRBD1. The length of the CDR3 is 15 residues. In germline, CDR1 is SGHTA, CDR2 FQGNSA. Trimming took 5 bases from V and 5 from J; bases not matched to a gene: 9. In DNA, the CDR3 is TGTGCCAGCAGCGACAAAGACAGGGTGGATCAGCCCCAGCATTTT. It yields the protein CASSDKDRVDQPQHF. The full variable domain, in which reference TRBV7-2 and TRBJ1-5 provide the parts outside the CDR3, is GAGVSQSPSNKVTEKGKDVELRCDPISGHTALYWYRQSLGQGLEFLIYFQGNSAPDKSGLPSDRFSAERTGGSVSTLTIQRTQQEDSAVYLCASSDKDRVDQPQHFGDGTRLSIL.

This clonotype was observed a handful of times. The CDR3 DNA reads TGTGCCAGCAGCTCTCAGACAGGGTTAAAAAGTATGGAGCAGTACTTC. Its translation is CASSSQTGLKSMEQYF. The chain links TRBV13 to TRBJ2-7, with TRBD1 identical over 7 bases. CDR3 length equals 16 residues. The V and J ends lost 4 bases and 7 bases, in that order; junction bases with no gene match: 16. Germline values: CDR1 PRHDT, CDR2 FYEKMQ (reference sequence).

The rearrangement joins TRBV27 to TRBJ2-7, with TRBD1 matching over 8 bases. Germline-derived CDR1 and CDR2 are MNHEY and SMNVEV (reference sequence). This CDR3 contains 15 residues. Trimming removed 6 bases from V and 0 bases from J; junction bases left unmatched: 7. CDR3 sequence (DNA): TGTGCCAGCAGATCCGGACAGGGAAGCTCCTACGAGCAGTACTTC. Its protein is CASRSGQGSSYEQYF.

The chain uses TRBV6-2 or TRBV6-3 and TRBJ2-1, with 7 positions matching TRBD2. From germline, CDR1 is MNHEY and CDR2 SVGEGT. There are 15 residues in the CDR3. V was clipped by 0 bases and J by 6 bases; unmatched bases: 5. CDR3 DNA: TGTGCCAGCAGTTACTCGATCGGGGAGGGCAATGAGCAGTTCTTC. Its protein product is CASSYSIGEGNEQFF.

The chain combines TRBV20-1 with TRBJ1-1; D not certain. Germline lookup yields CDR1 DFQATT and CDR2 SNEGSKA (reference sequence). V lost 0 bases to trimming and J lost 1 base, with 6 bases between them. There are 13 residues in the CDR3. The CDR3 spells CSARDDGNTEAFF. The DNA of the CDR3 is TGCAGTGCTAGAGATGACGGGAACACTGAAGCTTTCTTT.

The count of this clonotype is one. The rearrangement uses TRBV6-5 and TRBJ2-5; TRBD2 aligns across 10 bases. Germline V CDR1 and CDR2: MNHEY, SVGAGI. The CDR3 runs 16 residues. V shed 4 bases, J shed 11 bases, and the junction held 16 bases outside the gene matches. The CDR3 nucleotides read TGTGCCAGCAGTTTGGATGTCCCTAGCGGGAGCAATGAGCAGTACTTC. It codes for CASSLDVPSGSNEQYF.

CDR3 nucleotides: TGTGCCGCCGCGGGTTCGAATTCACCCCTCCACTTT. It is translated as CAAAGSNSPLHF. The chain employs TRBV10-3 and TRBJ1-6; no reliable D call. The germline V gene encodes CDR1 ENHRY and CDR2 SYGVKD. The CDR3 is 12 amino acids. Trimming left V 11 bases short and J 7 bases short, with 12 bases between.

The rearrangement joins TRBV10-1 to TRBJ2-7, with D possibly matching TRBD1 (6 bases). This CDR3 is built from 13 residues. CDR1 and CDR2 (germline): WNHNN, SYGVQD (reference sequence). V was pared by 4 bases and J by 6 bases, with 13 bases between. The CDR3: CASSGNRVGEQYF. CDR3 nucleotides: TGCGCCAGCAGTGGGAACAGGGTTGGCGAGCAGTACTTC.

The genes are TRBV19 and TRBJ2-1, with 9 bases lining up with TRBD1. Trimming removed 3 bases from V and 6 bases from J; junction bases left unmatched: 6. The germline V gene encodes CDR1 LNHDA and CDR2 SQIVND (reference sequence). CDR3 length: 15 residues. The CDR3 nucleotides read TGTGCCAGTAGTATCGGGACAGGGAACCCCAATGAGCAGTTCTTC. It yields the protein CASSIGTGNPNEQFF.

This clonotype was picked up a small number of times. The chain couples TRBV11-2 to TRBJ2-1; TRBD2 matches at 8 bases. CDR1 SGHAT and CDR2 FQNNGV come from the germline V gene. The CDR3 is 16 residues long. Trimming at V came to 2 bases and at J to 1 base, leaving 4 bases not matched to a gene. CDR3 region: CASSLTSSGSYNEQFF. For the CDR3, the DNA is TGTGCCAGCAGCTTAACTTCTAGCGGGTCCTACAATGAGCAGTTCTTC. The full variable domain, completed using reference TRBV11-2 and TRBJ2-1, is EAGVAQSPRYKIIEKRQSVAFWCNPISGHATLYWYQQILGQGPKLLIQFQNNGVVDDSQLPKDRFSAERLKGVDSTLKIQPAKLEDSAVYLCASSLTSSGSYNEQFFGPGTRLTVL.

V and J are TRBV7-2 and TRBJ2-5; the match to TRBD2 covers 8 bases. Germline CDR1 reads SGHTA; CDR2 reads FQGNSA. The junction had 4 bases not matched to a gene; V was cut back by 0 bases and J by 4 bases. The CDR3 is made up of 15 amino acids. In nucleotides, the CDR3 is TGTGCCAGCAGCTTAGCGAGCGGGAGAGGAGAGACCCAGTACTTC. Its protein product is CASSLASGRGETQYF.

The rearrangement joins TRBV6-1 to TRBJ1-4; D unresolved. The CDR3 covers 17 residues. The germline V and J ends were trimmed by 2 bases and 0 bases, with 13 bases remaining between them. Germline V gene sequence: CDR1 MNHNS, CDR2 SASEGT. CDR3 DNA: TGTGCCAGCAGTGAAAGAGAGGACGGGCCAACTAATGAAAAACTGTTTTTT. Translated: CASSEREDGPTNEKLFF.

V is TRBV27 and J is TRBJ1-2, with 7 bases that match TRBD1. CDR1 MNHEY and CDR2 SMNVEV come from the germline V gene (reference sequence). This CDR3 has 13 residues. Trimming cost V 6 bases and J 8 bases; bases outside gene matches: 9. CDR3 region: CASRQRGLGGYTF. The CDR3 DNA is TGTGCCAGCAGACAAAGGGGGCTAGGCGGCTACACCTTC.

The V gene is TRBV10-1, the J gene TRBJ2-7, with 9 bases that match TRBD2. The CDR3 consists of 16 residues. The ends lost 7 bases at V and 4 bases at J; junction bases unmatched: 14. Germline-derived CDR1 and CDR2 are WNHNN and SYGVQD (reference sequence). The CDR3 protein is CASIAMAGGRSYEQYF. For the CDR3, the DNA is TGCGCCAGCATCGCAATGGCGGGAGGGCGTTCGTACGAGCAGTACTTC.

In the case of this clonotype: A junction boundary mismatches the germline segment, possibly from a read error. The chain has TRBV7-2 and TRBJ1-2; D is unresolved. The germline CDR1 and CDR2 sequences are SGHTA and FQGNSA. This CDR3 spans 14 amino acids. The CDR3 reads CASSVAPLTGGYTF. CDR3 in DNA: TGTGCCAGCAGCGTAGCGCCTTTAACGGGGGGCTACACCTTC. Full variable domain (outside the CDR3, taken from reference TRBV7-2 and TRBJ1-2): GAGVSQSPSNKVTEKGKDVELRCDPISGHTALYWYRQSLGQGLEFLIYFQGNSAPDKSGLPSDRFSAERTGGSVSTLTIQRTQQEDSAVYLCASSVAPLTGGYTFGSGTRLTVV.